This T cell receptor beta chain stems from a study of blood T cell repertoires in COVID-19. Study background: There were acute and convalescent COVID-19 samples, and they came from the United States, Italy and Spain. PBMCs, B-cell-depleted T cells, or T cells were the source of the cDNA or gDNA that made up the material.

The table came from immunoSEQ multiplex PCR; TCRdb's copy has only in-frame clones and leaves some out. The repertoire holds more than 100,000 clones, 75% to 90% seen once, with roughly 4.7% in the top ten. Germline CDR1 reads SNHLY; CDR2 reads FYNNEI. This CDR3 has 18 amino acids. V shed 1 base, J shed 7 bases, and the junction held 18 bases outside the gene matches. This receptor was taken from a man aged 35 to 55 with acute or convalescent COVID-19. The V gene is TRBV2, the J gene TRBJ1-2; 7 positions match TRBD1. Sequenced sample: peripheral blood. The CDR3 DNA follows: TGTGCCAGCAGTGAAGAGGGGTACGGTAGGACAGGAGCAGCTGGCTACACCTTC. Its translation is CASSEEGYGRTGAAGYTF.